The T cell receptor beta chain under discussion was sequenced for a study of OX40 agonist ivuxolimab in advanced cancers. Study overall: Each patient was given ivuxolimab into a vein every 2 weeks, at 0.01 to 10 mg/kg. Findings and limits, study-wide: CD4+ and CD8+ T cells in blood underwent clonal expansion by week 6 at 0.1 to 3.0 mg/kg.

With regard to this clone: Its antigen is undetermined.

Germline V lookup: CDR1 MNHNY, CDR2 SVGAGI (reference sequence). CDR3 length: 14 residues. V gave up 2 bases and J gave up 5 bases, with 11 bases separating them. Libraries were prepared by immunoSEQ multiplex PCR; TCRdb keeps only in-frame clonotypes and omits some of them. Seen here are fewer than 85,000 clones, 65% to 90% observed once, and the top ten hold just under 2%. This chain connects TRBV6-6 to TRBJ2-3, with D tentatively TRBD2 (7 bases). This TCR derives from an adult with an advanced solid tumor such as melanoma, head and neck, liver or kidney cancer. The specimen was CD4+ or CD8+ T cells sorted from blood, collected in a trial of the OX40 agonist ivuxolimab. As DNA, the CDR3 is TGTGCCAGCAGTTACCCGGGGGGCCGAGATACGCAGTATTTT. It encodes CASSYPGGRDTQYF.